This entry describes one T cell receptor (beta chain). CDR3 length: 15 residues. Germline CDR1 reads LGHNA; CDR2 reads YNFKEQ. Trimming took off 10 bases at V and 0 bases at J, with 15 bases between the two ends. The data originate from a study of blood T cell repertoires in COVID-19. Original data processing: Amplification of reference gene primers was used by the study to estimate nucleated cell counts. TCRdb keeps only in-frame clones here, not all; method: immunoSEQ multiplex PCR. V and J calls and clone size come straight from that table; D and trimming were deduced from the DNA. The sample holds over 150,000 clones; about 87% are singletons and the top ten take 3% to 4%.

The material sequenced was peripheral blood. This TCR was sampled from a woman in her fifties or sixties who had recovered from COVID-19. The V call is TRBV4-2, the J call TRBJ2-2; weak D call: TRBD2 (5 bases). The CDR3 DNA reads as TGTGCCACCCGGGGTGGGCGGTCGAACACCGGGGAGCTGTTTTTT. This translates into CATRGGRSNTGELFF.